This note documents a single TCR beta chain sequence. The target antigen is unknown. Some clones are missing from TCRdb's copy, which holds only in-frame ones; the method was immunoSEQ multiplex PCR. Of about 250,000 clones in the sample, roughly nine tenths are singletons; the top ten hold around 12%. The validation cohort, a group of 120 subjects, included the donors and was separate from the roughly 600-subject first cohort. This specimen belongs to a study of cytomegalovirus exposure and HLA in healthy donors. Study findings and constraints: In vitro work confirmed that a few CMV-associated chains recognize CMV antigens. The study designated 160 or so TCR beta chains cytomegalovirus-associated.

V was clipped by 7 bases and J by 7 bases; unmatched bases: 13. Germline loops: CDR1 MNHNS, CDR2 SASEGT. This CDR3 region has 15 residues. The sequence was collected from a man aged 18 to 30 in good health and CMV-seropositive. This chain uses TRBV6-1 with TRBJ1-2, with 9 bases fitting TRBD1. Sequenced: PBMCs. The DNA of the CDR3 is TGTGCCAGCAAATTGTCCCGGGACAGGGACGGTGGCTACACCTTC. Encoded protein: CASKLSRDRDGGYTF.